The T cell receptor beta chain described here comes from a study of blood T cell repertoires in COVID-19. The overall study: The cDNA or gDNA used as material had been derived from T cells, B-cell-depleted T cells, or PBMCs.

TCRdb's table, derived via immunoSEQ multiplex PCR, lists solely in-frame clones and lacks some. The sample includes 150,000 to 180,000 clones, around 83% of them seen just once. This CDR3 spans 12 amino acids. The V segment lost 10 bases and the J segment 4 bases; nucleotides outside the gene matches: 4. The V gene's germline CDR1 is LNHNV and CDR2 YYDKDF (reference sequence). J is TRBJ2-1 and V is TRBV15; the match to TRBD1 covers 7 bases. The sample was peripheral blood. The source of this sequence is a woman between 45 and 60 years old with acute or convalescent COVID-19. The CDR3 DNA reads TGTGCCAGCCGGGACAGATACAATGAGCAGTTCTTC. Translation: CASRDRYNEQFF.